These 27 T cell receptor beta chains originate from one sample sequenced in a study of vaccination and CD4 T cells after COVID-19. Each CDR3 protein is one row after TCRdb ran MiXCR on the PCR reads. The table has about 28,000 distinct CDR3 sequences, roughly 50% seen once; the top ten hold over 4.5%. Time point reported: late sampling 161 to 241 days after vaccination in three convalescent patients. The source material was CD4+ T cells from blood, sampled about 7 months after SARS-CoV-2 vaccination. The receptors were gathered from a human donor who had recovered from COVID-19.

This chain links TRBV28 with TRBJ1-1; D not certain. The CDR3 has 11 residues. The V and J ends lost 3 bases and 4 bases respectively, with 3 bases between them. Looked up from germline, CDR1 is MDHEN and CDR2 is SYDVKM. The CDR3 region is CASSFGTEAFF. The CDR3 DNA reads TGTGCCAGCAGTTTCGGCACTGAAGCTTTCTTT.

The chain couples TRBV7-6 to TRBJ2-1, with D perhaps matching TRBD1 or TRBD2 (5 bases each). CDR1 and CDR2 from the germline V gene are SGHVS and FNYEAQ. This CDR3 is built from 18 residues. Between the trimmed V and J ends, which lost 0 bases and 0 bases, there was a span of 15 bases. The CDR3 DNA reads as TGTGCCAGCAGCTTAGCTGCGGGTGGGGCTCGCTCCTACAATGAGCAGTTCTTC. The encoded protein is CASSLAAGGARSYNEQFF.

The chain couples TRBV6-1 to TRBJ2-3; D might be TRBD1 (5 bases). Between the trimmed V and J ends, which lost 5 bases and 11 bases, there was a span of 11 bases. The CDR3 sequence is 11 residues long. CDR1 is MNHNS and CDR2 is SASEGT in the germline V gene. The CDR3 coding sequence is TGTGCCAGCAGTCGTCAGGGAAAGCAGTATTTT. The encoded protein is CASSRQGKQYF.

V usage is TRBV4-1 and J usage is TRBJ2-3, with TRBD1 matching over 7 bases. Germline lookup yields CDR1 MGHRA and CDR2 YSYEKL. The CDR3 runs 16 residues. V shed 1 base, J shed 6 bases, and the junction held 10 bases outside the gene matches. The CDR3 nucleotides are TGCGCCAGCAGCCAAGTGATTACAGGGGCTCCGGATACGCAGTATTTT. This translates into CASSQVITGAPDTQYF.

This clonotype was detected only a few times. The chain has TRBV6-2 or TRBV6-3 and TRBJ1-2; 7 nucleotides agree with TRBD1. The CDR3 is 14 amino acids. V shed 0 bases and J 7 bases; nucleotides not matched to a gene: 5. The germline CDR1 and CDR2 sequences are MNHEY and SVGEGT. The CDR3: CASSYSTSGGGYTF. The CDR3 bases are TGTGCCAGCAGTTACTCGACATCAGGGGGTGGCTACACCTTC.

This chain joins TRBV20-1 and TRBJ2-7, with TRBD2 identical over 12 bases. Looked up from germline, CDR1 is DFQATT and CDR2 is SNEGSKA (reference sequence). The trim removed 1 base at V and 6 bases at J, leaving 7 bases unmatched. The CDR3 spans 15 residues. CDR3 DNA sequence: TGCAGTGCTAGAGCGTCTAGCGGGAGGGAAGGCGAGCAGTACTTC. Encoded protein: CSARASSGREGEQYF.

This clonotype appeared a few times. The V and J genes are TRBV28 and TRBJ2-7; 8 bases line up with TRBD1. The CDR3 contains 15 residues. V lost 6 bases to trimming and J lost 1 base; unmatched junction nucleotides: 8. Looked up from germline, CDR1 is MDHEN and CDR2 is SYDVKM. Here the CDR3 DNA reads TGTGCCAGCAGCGGACAGGGATCGATGTCCTACGAGCAGTACTTC. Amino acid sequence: CASSGQGSMSYEQYF.

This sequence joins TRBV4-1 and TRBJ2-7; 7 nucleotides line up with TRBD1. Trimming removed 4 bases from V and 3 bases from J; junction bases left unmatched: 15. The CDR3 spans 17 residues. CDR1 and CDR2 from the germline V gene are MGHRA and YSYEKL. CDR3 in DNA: TGCGCCAGCAGCCTCCAGGTCTCCAGGGGGTCTGTCTACGAGCAGTACTTC. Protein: CASSLQVSRGSVYEQYF.

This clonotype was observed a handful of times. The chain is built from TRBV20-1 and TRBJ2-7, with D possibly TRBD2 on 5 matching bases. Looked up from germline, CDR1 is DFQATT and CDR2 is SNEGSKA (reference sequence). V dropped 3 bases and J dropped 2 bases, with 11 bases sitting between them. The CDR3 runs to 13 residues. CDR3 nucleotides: TGCAGTGCTAGCGGGGTCGAGCCCTACGAGCAGTACTTC. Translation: CSASGVEPYEQYF.

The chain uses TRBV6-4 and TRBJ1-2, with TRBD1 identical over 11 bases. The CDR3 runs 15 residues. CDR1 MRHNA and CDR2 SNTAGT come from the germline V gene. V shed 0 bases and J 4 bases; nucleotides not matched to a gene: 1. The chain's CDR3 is CASSDSGTGGYGYTF. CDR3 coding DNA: TGTGCCAGCAGTGACTCCGGGACAGGGGGCTATGGCTACACCTTC.

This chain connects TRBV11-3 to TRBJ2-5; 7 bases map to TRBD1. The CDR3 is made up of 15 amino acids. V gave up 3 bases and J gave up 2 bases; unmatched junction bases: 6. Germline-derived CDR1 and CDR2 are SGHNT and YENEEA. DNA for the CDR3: TGTGCCAGCAGCTTCGGACAGGCAGGACAAGAGACCCAGTACTTC. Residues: CASSFGQAGQETQYF.

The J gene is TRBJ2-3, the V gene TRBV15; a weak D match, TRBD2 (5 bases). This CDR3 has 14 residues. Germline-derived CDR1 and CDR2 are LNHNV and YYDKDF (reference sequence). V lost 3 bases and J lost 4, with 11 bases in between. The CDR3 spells CATSRDLGSDTQYF. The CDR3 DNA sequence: TGTGCCACCAGCAGGGACTTAGGCTCAGATACGCAGTATTTT. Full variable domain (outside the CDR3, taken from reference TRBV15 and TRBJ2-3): DAMVIQNPRYQVTQFGKPVTLSCSQTLNHNVMYWYQQKSSQAPKLLFHYYDKDFNNEADTPDNFQSRRPNTSFCFLDIRSPGLGDTAMYLCATSRDLGSDTQYFGPGTRLTVL.

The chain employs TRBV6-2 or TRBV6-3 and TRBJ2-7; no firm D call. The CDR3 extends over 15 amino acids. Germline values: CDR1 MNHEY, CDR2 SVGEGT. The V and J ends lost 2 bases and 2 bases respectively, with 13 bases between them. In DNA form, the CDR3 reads TGTGCCAGCAGTTACGGGTTGCGGAAAACCTACGAGCAGTACTTC. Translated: CASSYGLRKTYEQYF.

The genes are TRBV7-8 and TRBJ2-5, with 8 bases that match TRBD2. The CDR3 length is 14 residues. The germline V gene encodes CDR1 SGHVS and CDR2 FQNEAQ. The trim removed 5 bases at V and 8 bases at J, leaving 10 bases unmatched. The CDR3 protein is CASSVTSGEATQYF. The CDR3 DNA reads TGTGCCAGCAGCGTTACTAGCGGTGAGGCAACCCAGTACTTC.

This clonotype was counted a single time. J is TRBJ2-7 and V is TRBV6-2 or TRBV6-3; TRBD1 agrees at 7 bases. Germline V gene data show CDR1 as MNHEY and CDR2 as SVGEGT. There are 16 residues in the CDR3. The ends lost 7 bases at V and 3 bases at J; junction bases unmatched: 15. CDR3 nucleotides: TGTGCCAGCACCACCCTCGGGACAGTAAGATTCTACGAGCAGTACTTC. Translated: CASTTLGTVRFYEQYF.

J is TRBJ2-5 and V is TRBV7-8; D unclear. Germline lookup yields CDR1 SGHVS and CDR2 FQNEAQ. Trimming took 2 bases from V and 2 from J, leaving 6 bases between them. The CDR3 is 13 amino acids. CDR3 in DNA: TGTGCCAGCAGCTTACGAGGACAAGAGACCCAGTACTTC. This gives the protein CASSLRGQETQYF.

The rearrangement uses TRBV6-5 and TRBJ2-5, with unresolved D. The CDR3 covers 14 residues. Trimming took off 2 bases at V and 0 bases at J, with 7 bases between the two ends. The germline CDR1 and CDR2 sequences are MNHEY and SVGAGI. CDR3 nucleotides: TGTGCCAGCAGTTACAGCCAGCACCAAGAGACCCAGTACTTC. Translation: CASSYSQHQETQYF.

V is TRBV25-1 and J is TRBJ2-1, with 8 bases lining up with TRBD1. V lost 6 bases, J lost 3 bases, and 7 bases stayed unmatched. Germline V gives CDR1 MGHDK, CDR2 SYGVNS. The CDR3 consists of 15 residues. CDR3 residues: CASRSGTGIYNEQFF. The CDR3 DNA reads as TGTGCCAGCAGGTCCGGGACAGGTATCTACAATGAGCAGTTCTTC.

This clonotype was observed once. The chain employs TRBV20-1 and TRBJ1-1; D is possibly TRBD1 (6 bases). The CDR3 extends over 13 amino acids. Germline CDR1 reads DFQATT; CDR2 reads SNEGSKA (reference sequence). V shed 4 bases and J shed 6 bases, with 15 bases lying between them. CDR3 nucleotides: TGCAGTGCTAAGGCTGAGGGGGGCCCTGAAGCTTTCTTT. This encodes CSAKAEGGPEAFF.

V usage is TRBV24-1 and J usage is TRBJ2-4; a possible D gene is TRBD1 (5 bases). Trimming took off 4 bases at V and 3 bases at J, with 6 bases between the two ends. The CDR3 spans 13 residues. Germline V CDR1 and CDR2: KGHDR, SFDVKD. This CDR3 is CATSDRVKNIQYF. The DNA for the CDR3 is TGTGCCACCAGTGACAGGGTCAAAAACATTCAGTACTTC.

For the CDR3, the DNA is TGTGCCAGTAAATGGGGGCCGGGGACTGAAGCTTTCTTT. Its protein is CASKWGPGTEAFF. The chain joins TRBV19 to TRBJ1-1, with D tentatively TRBD1 (6 bases). Looked up from germline, CDR1 is LNHDA and CDR2 is SQIVND (reference sequence). This CDR3 comprises 13 residues. Trimming stripped 7 bases from V and 5 bases from J, with 14 bases between.

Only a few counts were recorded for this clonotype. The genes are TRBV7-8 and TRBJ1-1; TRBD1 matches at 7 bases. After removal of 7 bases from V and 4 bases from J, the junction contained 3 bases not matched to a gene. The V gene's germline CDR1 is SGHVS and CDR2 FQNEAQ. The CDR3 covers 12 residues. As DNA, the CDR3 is TGTGCCAGCATGCAGGGGGGCACTGAAGCTTTCTTT. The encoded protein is CASMQGGTEAFF. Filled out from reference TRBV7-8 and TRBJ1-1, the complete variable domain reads GAGVSQSPRYKVAKRGQDVALRCDPISGHVSLFWYQQALGQGPEFLTYFQNEAQLDKSGLPSDRFFAERPEGSVSTLKIQRTQQEDSAVYLCASMQGGTEAFFGQGTRLTVV.

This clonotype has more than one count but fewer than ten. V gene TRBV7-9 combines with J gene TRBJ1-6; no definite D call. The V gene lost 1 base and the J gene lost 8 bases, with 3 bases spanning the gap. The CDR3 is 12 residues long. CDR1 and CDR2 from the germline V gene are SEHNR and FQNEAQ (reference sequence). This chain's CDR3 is CASSLGDSPLHF. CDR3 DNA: TGTGCCAGCAGCTTAGGCGATTCACCCCTCCACTTT.

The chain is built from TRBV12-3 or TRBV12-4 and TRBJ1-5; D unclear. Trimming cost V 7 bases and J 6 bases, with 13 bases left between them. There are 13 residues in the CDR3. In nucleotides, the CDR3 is TGTGCCAGCACCGTATCTATGGGTCAGCCCCAGCATTTT. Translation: CASTVSMGQPQHF.

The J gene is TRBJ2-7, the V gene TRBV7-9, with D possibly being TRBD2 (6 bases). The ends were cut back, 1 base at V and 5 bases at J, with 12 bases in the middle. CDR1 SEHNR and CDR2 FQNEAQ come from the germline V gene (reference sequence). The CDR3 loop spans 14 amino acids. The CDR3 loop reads CASSLEAAGHEQYF. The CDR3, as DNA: TGTGCCAGCAGCTTAGAGGCCGCGGGGCACGAGCAGTACTTC. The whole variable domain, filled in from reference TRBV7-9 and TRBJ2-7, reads DTGVSQNPRHKITKRGQNVTFRCDPISEHNRLYWYRQTLGQGPEFLTYFQNEAQLEKSRLLSDRFSAERPKGSFSTLEIQRTEQGDSAMYLCASSLEAAGHEQYFGPGTRLTVT.

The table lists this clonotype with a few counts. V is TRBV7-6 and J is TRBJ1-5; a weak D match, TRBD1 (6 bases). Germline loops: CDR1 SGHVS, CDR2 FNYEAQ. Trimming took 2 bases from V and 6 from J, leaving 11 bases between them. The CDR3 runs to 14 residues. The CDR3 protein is CASSLQGLGQPQHF. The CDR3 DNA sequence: TGTGCCAGCAGCTTACAGGGGTTAGGTCAGCCCCAGCATTTT.

CDR3 sequence reads: CSARLAAGRRTQYF. The CDR3 region has the DNA TGCAGTGCTAGGCTTGCAGCGGGCAGGAGGACCCAGTACTTC. J is TRBJ2-5 and V is TRBV20-1, with D perhaps matching TRBD2 (6 bases). The CDR3 loop spans 14 amino acids. Germline V gene sequence: CDR1 DFQATT, CDR2 SNEGSKA (reference sequence). Trimming removed 3 bases at V and 7 bases at J, with 18 bases between.